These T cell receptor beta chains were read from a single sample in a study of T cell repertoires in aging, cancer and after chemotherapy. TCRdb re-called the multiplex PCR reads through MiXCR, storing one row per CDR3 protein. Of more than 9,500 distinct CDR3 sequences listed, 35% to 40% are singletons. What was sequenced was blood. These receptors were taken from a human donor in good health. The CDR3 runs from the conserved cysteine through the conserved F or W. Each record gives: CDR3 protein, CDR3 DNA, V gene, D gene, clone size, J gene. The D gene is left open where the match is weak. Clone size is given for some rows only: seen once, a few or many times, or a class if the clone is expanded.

CASRRRETQYF | TGTGCCAGCAGACGCCGAGAGACCCAGTACTTC | TRBV28 | - | - | TRBJ2-5
CASSPGGGRTDTQYF | TGCGCCAGCAGCCCGGGGGGGGGGCGGACAGATACGCAGTATTTT | TRBV5-1 | TRBD2 | few | TRBJ2-3
CASSLAADGAPARETQYF | TGCGCCAGCAGCTTGGCAGCGGACGGGGCTCCCGCCAGAGAGACCCAGTACTTC | TRBV5-1 | - | - | TRBJ2-5
CASSPTSVTYTQYF | TGTGCCAGCAGCCCGACTAGCGTCACATATACGCAGTATTTT | TRBV6-4 | TRBD2 | - | TRBJ2-3
CASRFPGTGGTGELFF | TGCGCCAGCAGATTCCCCGGGACAGGGGGCACCGGGGAGCTGTTTTTT | TRBV5-1 | TRBD1 | - | TRBJ2-2
CASSLGRGFYEQYF | TGTGCCAGCAGCTTAGGCAGGGGGTTCTACGAGCAGTACTTC | TRBV11-2 | TRBD1 | - | TRBJ2-7
CASSEGGRNQPQHF | TGTGCCAGCAGTGAAGGGGGGAGGAATCAGCCCCAGCATTTT | TRBV5-4 | - | - | TRBJ1-5
CASSFDEGGAGELFF | TGTGCCAGCAGTTTTGACGAGGGAGGGGCCGGGGAGCTGTTTTTT | TRBV6-2/TRBV6-3 | TRBD2 | - | TRBJ2-2
CASSLGTRQGEETQYF | TGCGCCAGCAGCTTGGGGACTAGACAAGGCGAAGAGACCCAGTACTTC | TRBV5-1 | TRBD2 | few | TRBJ2-5
CASSTRDRGDEQYF | TGTGCCAGTAGTACCCGGGACAGGGGGGACGAGCAGTACTTC | TRBV19 | TRBD1 | - | TRBJ2-7
CASSPYNEQFF | TGTGCCAGCAGCCCCTACAATGAGCAGTTCTTC | TRBV7-2 | - | - | TRBJ2-1
CASSRQGHPGNEQFF | TGTGCCAGCAGCCGCCAGGGCCACCCGGGCAATGAGCAGTTCTTC | TRBV5-6 | - | medium-sized | TRBJ2-1
CDSSAGTYTGELFF | TGTGACAGCAGTGCCGGGACCTACACCGGGGAGCTGTTTTTT | TRBV6-1 | - | - | TRBJ2-2
CASSLSTGSYGYTF | TGTGCCAGCAGCTTATCGACAGGGAGCTATGGCTACACCTTC | TRBV7-2 | TRBD1 | - | TRBJ1-2
CASSAKGQSGANVLTF | TGTGCCAGCAGTGCAAAGGGGCAATCTGGGGCCAACGTCCTGACTTTC | TRBV6-1 | - | few | TRBJ2-6
CASSFEGGGDIQYF | TGTGCCAGCAGTTTTGAGGGGGGCGGGGACATTCAGTACTTC | TRBV27 | - | - | TRBJ2-4
CANSGVSGGADTQYF | TGTGCCAACAGTGGGGTATCAGGGGGCGCAGATACGCAGTATTTT | TRBV6-5 | TRBD1 | - | TRBJ2-3
CASKGTSSTTGELFF | TGTGCCAGTAAGGGGACTAGCTCAACAACCGGGGAGCTGTTTTTT | TRBV19 | TRBD2 | medium-sized | TRBJ2-2
CASSISPGYNEQFF | TGTGCCAGTAGTATCTCCCCTGGTTACAATGAGCAGTTCTTC | TRBV19 | - | few | TRBJ2-1
CASSDAYGYTF | TGTGCCAGCAGTGACGCCTATGGCTACACCTTC | TRBV6-1 | - | - | TRBJ1-2
CAISAGTSGSYEQYF | TGTGCCATCAGTGCCGGGACTAGCGGTTCCTACGAGCAGTACTTC | TRBV10-3 | TRBD2 | few | TRBJ2-7
CSVESPGQGNTEAFF | TGCAGCGTTGAAAGCCCGGGACAGGGAAACACTGAAGCTTTCTTT | TRBV29-1 | TRBD1 | - | TRBJ1-1
CASRLTPGTSGRSSYNEQFF | TGTGCCAGCAGACTTACCCCTGGGACTAGCGGGAGGAGCTCCTACAATGAGCAGTTCTTC | TRBV6-6 | TRBD2 | - | TRBJ2-1
CSAREQREGHFSYEQYF | TGCAGTGCTAGAGAGCAGCGGGAGGGCCACTTTTCCTACGAGCAGTACTTC | TRBV20-1 | TRBD2 | - | TRBJ2-7
CSTRTSGRETQYF | TGCAGCACGAGGACTAGCGGGAGAGAGACCCAGTACTTC | TRBV29-1 | TRBD2 | medium-sized | TRBJ2-5
CASSLRGEAFF | TGTGCCAGCAGTTTGAGAGGAGAAGCTTTCTTT | TRBV12-3/TRBV12-4 | - | few | TRBJ1-1
CASSIVEDTEAFF | TGTGCCAGTAGTATAGTTGAGGACACTGAAGCTTTCTTT | TRBV19 | - | - | TRBJ1-1
CASKGRGREAFF | TGTGCCAGTAAAGGGCGGGGCAGGGAAGCTTTCTTT | TRBV19 | - | once | TRBJ1-1
CASSFRTGSYEQYF | TGTGCCAGCAGTTTCCGGACCGGGAGCTACGAGCAGTACTTC | TRBV27 | - | - | TRBJ2-7
CASVGRTGYEQYF | TGTGCCAGCGTCGGCAGAACGGGCTACGAGCAGTACTTC | TRBV28 | - | - | TRBJ2-7
CATSRDVALSYNEQFF | TGTGCCACCAGCAGAGATGTAGCGCTTTCCTACAATGAGCAGTTCTTC | TRBV15 | - | few | TRBJ2-1
CASSLGQVETQYF | TGCGCCAGCAGCTTGGGACAGGTGGAGACCCAGTACTTC | TRBV5-6 | TRBD1 | - | TRBJ2-5
CSVEGLAGARDEQYF | TGCAGCGTGGAAGGACTAGCGGGAGCCAGAGACGAGCAGTACTTC | TRBV29-1 | TRBD2 | medium-sized | TRBJ2-7
CASSVGVLAGGPTHEQYF | TGTGCCAGCAGCGTGGGGGTACTAGCGGGAGGGCCGACCCACGAGCAGTACTTC | TRBV5-6 | TRBD2 | - | TRBJ2-7
CASSIKGGARETQYF | TGTGCCAGTAGTATAAAGGGAGGGGCCCGCGAGACCCAGTACTTC | TRBV19 | TRBD2 | - | TRBJ2-5
CASSFDRGAEAFF | TGTGCCAGCAGCTTCGACAGGGGAGCTGAAGCTTTCTTT | TRBV13 | TRBD1 | - | TRBJ1-1
CASSKIAGGSTDTQYF | TGTGCCAGCAGTAAAATAGCGGGAGGTAGCACAGATACGCAGTATTTT | TRBV27 | TRBD2 | - | TRBJ2-3
CSVSSGANVLTF | TGCAGCGTCAGTTCCGGGGCCAACGTCCTGACTTTC | TRBV29-1 | - | large | TRBJ2-6
CASSQKETQYF | TGTGCCAGCAGCCAAAAGGAGACCCAGTACTTC | TRBV7-9 | - | - | TRBJ2-5
CASSLDPQGVDLEAFF | TGTGCCAGCAGTCTCGATCCACAGGGGGTCGACCTCGAAGCTTTCTTT | TRBV6-5 | TRBD1 | - | TRBJ1-1
CASSGGLTGTTYEQYF | TGTGCCAGCAGCGGAGGTTTGACAGGGACGACCTACGAGCAGTACTTC | TRBV13 | TRBD1 | - | TRBJ2-7
CASSPGNYNEQFF | TGTGCCAGCTCCCCGGGGAACTACAATGAGCAGTTCTTC | TRBV18 | - | medium-sized | TRBJ2-1
CASSPSGIGHEQYF | TGTGCCAGCTCACCATCAGGGATTGGCCACGAGCAGTACTTC | TRBV18 | - | - | TRBJ2-7
CASSLSGQGSAEQFF | TGTGCCAGCAGTTTATCTGGACAGGGGAGCGCTGAGCAGTTCTTC | TRBV12-3/TRBV12-4 | TRBD1 | - | TRBJ2-1
CSVDRPSGSSSYNEQFF | TGCAGCGTTGATCGACCTAGCGGGAGTAGTTCCTACAATGAGCAGTTCTTC | TRBV29-1 | TRBD2 | few | TRBJ2-1
CASSDYRAGEQFF | TGTGCCAGCAGCGATTACAGGGCCGGTGAGCAGTTCTTC | TRBV6-1 | - | - | TRBJ2-1
CASSEQGRNQPQHF | TGTGCCAGCAGTGAACAGGGAAGGAATCAGCCCCAGCATTTT | TRBV6-1 | - | - | TRBJ1-5
CASSMGGQETQYF | TGTGCCAGTAGTATGGGCGGACAAGAGACCCAGTACTTC | TRBV19 | - | medium-sized | TRBJ2-5
CASSLGDHTDTQYF | TGCGCCAGCAGCTTGGGGGACCACACAGATACGCAGTATTTT | TRBV5-1 | - | - | TRBJ2-3
CSAGGGKNIQYF | TGCAGCGCTGGGGGGGGCAAAAACATTCAGTACTTC | TRBV29-1 | TRBD2 | - | TRBJ2-4